The clone carrying this T cell receptor beta chain was seen more than once but under ten times. Its target is not known. Not a single patient had been given any form of treatment at any point before undergoing thyroid surgery. These data come from a study of metastatic and nonmetastatic thyroid tumors. Overall study: Repertoires of blood and of tissue (tumor or nodule) from malignant and benign thyroid patients were compared.

MiXCR re-clonotyped the PCR reads for TCRdb. Of about 38,000 clones in the sample, around half are singletons; the top ten hold approximately 25%. The CDR3 sequence is 14 residues long. The germline gives CDR1 SGDLS, CDR2 YYNGEE. Trimming took 4 bases from V and 4 from J, leaving 15 bases between them. Overall study findings and caveats: Within blood and tumor, benign nodules reportedly had significantly lower TCR beta diversity than malignant thyroid tumors did.

Sequences were obtained from tumor tissue. The TCR comes from a male donor with papillary thyroid cancer or a benign thyroid nodule (not recorded which). Some clones in this sample may be carry-over from other donors' samples. V is TRBV9 and J is TRBJ2-7, with unresolved D. The CDR3 region has the DNA TGTGCCAGCAGCTCCATCGCGAGCTTTTACGAGCAGTACTTC. This gives the protein CASSSIASFYEQYF.